This record concerns one T cell receptor (beta chain) sequence. Its antigen remains unidentified. One base away there is no much larger clone; base qualities are not given. This entry belongs to a study of shared clonotypes between healthy human individuals (dated by TCRdb to 2020 to 2022). The study in broad terms: The cohort comprised a couple of women and a few men aged 18 to 49 years. Per donor, leukapheresis produced somewhere between about 0.94 and 9.5 billion PBMCs. Per donor, three plates each were used for CD4 naive and CD4 memory, two for CD8 naive, and one for CD8 memory. To estimate repertoire size and how much clonotype sharing occurs between individuals, the study deeply sequenced the blood TCR repertoires of about 5 healthy adults. To increase sequencing depth and limit assay-specific biases, different laboratories used diverse techniques to prepare libraries and sequence TCR repertoires.

What the research found in general, with its limitations: Sharing across four donors was observed for roughly 5% of naive CD4, under 4% of naive CD8, 2% to 2.5% of memory CD4, and approximately 0.41% of memory CD8 clonotypes. Sampling was restricted to blood, and TCR repertoires in tissue are likely to differ from TCR repertoires in blood. Even with the large sequencing depth, rarefaction of the sorted-subset datasets indicated that sequencing was incomplete. Estimated clonotype richness was generally larger for naive than for memory subsets. The genetic and exposure-history diversity represented was limited by the small number of donors. Compared with non-shared clonotypes, clonotypes shared by all four sorted-subset donors had higher generation probabilities. Pairwise subsampling indicated that sequencing depth was expected to affect the degree of clonotype sharing among donors.

Healthy HIV-negative adults with no recently reported acute infections or vaccinations were included as donors. Only Caucasian adults living in Nashville, Tennessee, USA were represented among the donors. CD4+ T cells were enriched by magnetic negative selection; naive cells were then positively selected on CD45RA, and the negative fraction formed the memory subset. After blood collection by leukapheresis, PBMCs were isolated using Ficoll-Histopaque density gradient centrifugation and then cryopreserved in the vapor phase of liquid nitrogen. Purity and quantity of every magnetically sorted T cell population were checked by analytical flow cytometry. Genomic DNA was isolated from every sorted fraction and measured by UV absorbance on a Nanodrop 2000c. From its cysteine to its phenylalanine, the CDR3 spans 15 amino acids. Kept here is only the CDR3 DNA, which spans 45 bases and is read in frame from base 1. The germline V gene yields SGHRS for CDR1 and YFSETQ for CDR2. V is cut by 4 bases and J by 2 bases, and the space between the germline ends is 13 bases.

Using the deep immunoSEQ assay, TCR CDR3 regions were amplified from genomic DNA by multiplex PCR. Extracted genomic DNA from each cell subset was spread evenly across all wells of several immunoSEQ 96-well plates, with each plate serving as a replicate. For sorted subsets, each replicate PCR was loaded with roughly 190 ng genomic DNA, equivalent to 30,000 or so T cell genomes. The purified libraries were quantified using a Qubit 3.0 fluorometer, sized with a Bioanalyzer 2100, and then quantified again using the KAPA Library Quantification kit. Every immunoSEQ 96-well plate was sequenced on a separate single-read 150-cycle Illumina NextSeq 550 flow cell. Per the original workflow: Because the immunoSEQ output held only junctional sequences and lacked quality scores, the filtering could not match the filtering applied to full-length reads. Sequences were annotated with PyIR, a Python wrapper for IgBLAST v1.9, using IMGT germline references to assign V/J genes and CDR3. Reads with weak V/J assignments (E-value above 1e-6), missing CDR3, stop codons, out-of-frame junctions, or ambiguous translated residues were removed. V3J clonotypes were defined as sequences sharing the same inferred V gene, J gene, and CDR3 amino acid sequence. The percentage overlap between two repertoires was calculated by dividing the number of shared unique clonotypes by the size of the smaller repertoire. Repertoire richness was assessed with RTK rarefaction, the Chao1 estimator, and Recon v2.1 estimates of unobserved clonotypes. For all TCRbeta clonotypes obtained by the gDNA method from several donors, generation probabilities were computed with OLGA. TCRdb took this table from immuneACCESS and kept in-frame rearrangements with V and J called. Such tables lack part of the clones; where checked against another copy, unresolved V genes explain under half of the gap, and the rest is unexplained. V, J and clone size are taken as reported in that table, and D and trimming were inferred from the DNA itself. Within this sample are roughly 2 million clones, with 90% to 96% of them counted one time only. The ten biggest clones cover roughly 0.13% of the sample.

The source of this sequence is a young man in good health. Sequencing was done on a sample of naive CD4+ T cells sorted from blood. The sample's cell subset or site label is to be understood as: CD45RA+ positively selected. The V gene is TRBV5-1 and the J gene is TRBJ1-5; the D gene cannot be named for sure. Here the CDR3 is given as CASSPWGLGNQPQHF. The DNA sequence is given as TGCGCCAGCAGCCCCTGGGGATTAGGCAATCAGCCCCAGCATTTT.